This T cell receptor beta chain was captured by sequencing in a study of T-cell memory formation after mild COVID-19. Study information: In these data, TCR clusters were largely donor specific.

Study-wide results and limits: The main location of contracting CD4+ clones was CM and EM, and that of contracting CD8+ clones was EMRA. The study found balanced CD4/CD8 in clones contracting day 15 to 85 and a CD4+ lean in later expanders.

Regarding this clonotype: Its cognate antigen is unknown.

TCRdb re-derived calls from the 5' RACE reads in MiXCR, one entry per CDR3 protein. The table records roughly 350,000 distinct CDR3 sequences, around 21% of them present only once. The CDR3 is 15 amino acids. The germline V gene encodes CDR1 MNHEY and CDR2 SVGAGI. V gave up 2 bases and J gave up 4 bases, with 12 bases separating them. The sample taken for sequencing was PBMCs or a T cell subset sorted from them (not recorded which). The J gene is TRBJ1-5, the V gene TRBV6-5; a possible D gene is TRBD1 (5 bases). The sequence came from an adult woman who had mild COVID-19 (a few samples of this study predate the infection). Cell type and time point are not known. CDR3 loop: CASSYAQGLNQPQHF. CDR3 nucleotide sequence: TGTGCCAGCAGTTACGCGCAGGGTCTGAATCAGCCCCAGCATTTT.